This TCR beta chain appears in the sequencing data of a study of graft-versus-host responses after intestinal transplantation. Study-wide background: Transplants given to recipients were multivisceral, liver-intestinal, or isolated intestinal. Induction using anti-thymocyte globulin, followed by tacrolimus and steroids for about three years, was given to all recipients. Overall study findings and caveats: Early after transplant, HvG clones declined as circulating GvH clones peaked. Recipient bone marrow held GvH clones, some seen earlier in ileum or blood.

Comment on this clone: The antigen remains undetermined. Other DNA variants within this sample encode the same CDR3.

In germline, CDR1 is SGHTA, CDR2 FQGTGA. V was pared by 3 bases and J by 1 base, with 7 bases between. The CDR3 consists of 13 residues. Assay used: immunoSEQ multiplex PCR; TCRdb lists only in-frame clones, some missing. The sample consists of tens of thousands of clones, almost 95% of them appearing once. The origin of this receptor is a human donor who was the organ donor for an intestinal transplant. The material sequenced was unstimulated CD4+ T cells sorted from spleen or lymph node cells, taken before transplant. The chain joins TRBV7-3 to TRBJ2-7; D is possibly TRBD2 (6 bases). The CDR3 coding sequence is TGTGCCAGCAGCTTCGGGGGATCCTACGAGCAGTACTTC. Its translation is CASSFGGSYEQYF.